The T cell receptor beta chain under discussion was sequenced for a study of CD8 T cells in ankylosing spondylitis. Germline V lookup: CDR1 GTSNPN, CDR2 SVGIG (reference sequence). V lost 2 bases, J lost 3 bases, and 10 bases lay in between. The CDR3 loop spans 13 amino acids. Via MiXCR, TCRdb re-called the 5' RACE reads, giving one row per CDR3 protein. The sample has about 330,000 distinct CDR3 sequences, approximately 8% seen once; the top ten hold about 14%. Points on this clonotype: Its target is unknown.

Overall study findings and caveats: Seemingly characteristic of ankylosing spondylitis blood was a TCR beta motif consisting of roughly 8 highly homologous variants.

Material: blood, either unsorted or a sorted T cell fraction (not recorded which). The J gene is TRBJ1-2, the V gene TRBV30, with unresolved D. The source is a male donor with ankylosing spondylitis. Written as DNA, the CDR3 is TGTGCCTGGAGTTCAGGCCGTTACTATGGCTACACCTTC. It specifies CAWSSGRYYGYTF.